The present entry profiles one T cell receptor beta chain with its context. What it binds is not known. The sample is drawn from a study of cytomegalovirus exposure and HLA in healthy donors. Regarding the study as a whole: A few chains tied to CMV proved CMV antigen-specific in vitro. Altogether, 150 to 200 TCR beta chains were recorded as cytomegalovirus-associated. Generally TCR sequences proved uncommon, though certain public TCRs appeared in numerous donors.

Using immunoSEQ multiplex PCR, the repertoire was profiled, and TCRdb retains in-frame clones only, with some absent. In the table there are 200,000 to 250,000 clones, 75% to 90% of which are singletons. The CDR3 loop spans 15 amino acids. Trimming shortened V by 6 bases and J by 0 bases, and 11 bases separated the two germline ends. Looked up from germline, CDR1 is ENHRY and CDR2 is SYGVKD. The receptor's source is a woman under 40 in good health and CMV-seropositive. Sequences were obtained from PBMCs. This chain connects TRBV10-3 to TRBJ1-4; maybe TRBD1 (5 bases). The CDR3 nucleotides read TGTGCCATCAGGGGCGACAGCGCAACTAATGAAAAACTGTTTTTT. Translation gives CAIRGDSATNEKLFF.